This TCR beta chain was captured by sequencing in a study of regulatory T cells in long-lasting Graves disease. The time point is: newly diagnosed GD, antithyroid drugs for less than 3 months. Isolated PBMC RNA provided the starting material for the TCR library. Arm-PCR of CDR3 regions and iRepertoire HTBI primers were used to build TCR beta libraries. TCRdb redid the calling of the multiplex PCR reads with MiXCR, one entry per CDR3 protein. This table has about 540,000 distinct CDR3 sequences, roughly 14% appearing once. CDR1 SGDLS and CDR2 YYNGEE come from the germline V gene. The CDR3 is 16 residues long. The J segment lost 4 bases and the V segment lost 3 bases, leaving 5 bases of the junction unmatched. These data were also reused for a study on T cells in Graves' hyperthyroidism and ophthalmopathy.

This receptor was obtained from a man aged 30-40 years with Graves disease. The V call is TRBV9, the J call TRBJ2-3; 13 bases map to TRBD2. Source: peripheral blood mononuclear cells (PBMCs), taken at new diagnosis, from a patient treated with antithyroid drugs. The CDR3: CASSGKLAGGSDTQYF. As DNA, the CDR3 is TGTGCCAGCAGCGGAAAACTAGCGGGAGGGTCAGATACGCAGTATTTT.